One sample yielded the 30 T cell receptor beta chains listed below, sequenced in a study of T-cell reconstitution after alpha-beta-depleted transplantation in children. As it was prepared, the TCRbeta library received unique molecular identifiers. From the PCR reads, TCRdb called clonotypes with MiXCR, one entry per CDR3 protein. Found here are roughly 500,000 distinct CDR3 sequences, approximately 30% of them singletons; the top ten hold 2% to 3%. The sample was PBMCs from the stem cell graft donor, taken from the stem cell graft. The receptors here all came from a human donor who donated a stem cell graft to a child with aplastic anemia.

The rearrangement uses TRBV6-2 or TRBV6-3 and TRBJ2-3, with unresolved D. This CDR3 has 12 residues. Germline CDR1 is MNHEY and CDR2 is SVGEGT. Trimming took 0 bases from V and 5 from J, leaving 3 bases between them. The CDR3 here is CASSYSQDTQYF. The CDR3 coding sequence is TGTGCCAGCAGTTACTCGCAAGATACGCAGTATTTT.

The chain has TRBV10-3 and TRBJ1-5; tentatively, D is TRBD1 (5 bases). V was cut by 0 bases and J by 4 bases, with 13 bases left in between. The CDR3 covers 16 residues. Per the germline V gene, CDR1 is ENHRY and CDR2 is SYGVKD. CDR3 bases: TGTGCCATCAGTGAGTCCCCGGCAGGGTTGAATCAGCCCCAGCATTTT. It yields the protein CAISESPAGLNQPQHF.

This clonotype has just a few counts. The chain has TRBV9 and TRBJ2-3, with 8 bases matching TRBD1. CDR3 size: 21 residues. Germline CDR1 is SGDLS and CDR2 is YYNGEE. J gave up 1 base and V 0 bases, and 19 bases lay outside the gene matches. CDR3 DNA sequence: TGTGCCAGCAGCGTAGGTTGGGCCGCCCCCACCGGACAGGGTGGCACAGATACGCAGTATTTT. Translated, it gives CASSVGWAAPTGQGGTDTQYF.

This clonotype has a handful of counts. The V call is TRBV28, the J call TRBJ2-7; D is unclear. Per the germline V gene, CDR1 is MDHEN and CDR2 is SYDVKM. V was cut by 8 bases and J by 2 bases, with 13 bases left in between. This CDR3 has 13 amino acids. The CDR3, as DNA: TGTGCCAGCTGCACGAGCCCAACCTACGAGCAGTACTTC. This sequence encodes CASCTSPTYEQYF.

This rearrangement joins TRBV18 to TRBJ2-7; D gene ambiguous. Trimming removed 4 bases at V and 3 bases at J, with 13 bases between. Looked up from germline, CDR1 is KGHSH and CDR2 is LQKENI. This CDR3 spans 14 amino acids. In DNA form, the CDR3 reads TGTGCCAGCTCACAACTCCCAAGCAGCTACGAGCAGTACGTC. It codes for CASSQLPSSYEQYV.

This clonotype was counted a few times. The chain couples TRBV20-1 to TRBJ2-7; 10 bases agree with TRBD2. This CDR3 is built from 16 residues. Trimming at V came to 0 bases and at J to 1 base, leaving 6 bases not matched to a gene. Germline lookup yields CDR1 DFQATT and CDR2 SNEGSKA (reference sequence). The CDR3: CSAREPRTSGSYEQYF. DNA of the CDR3: TGCAGTGCTAGAGAACCTCGGACTAGCGGTTCCTACGAGCAGTACTTC.

This clonotype was seen only a few times. V and J are TRBV29-1 and TRBJ2-5, with 7 bases matching TRBD2. This CDR3 is built from 12 residues. Germline V gene sequence: CDR1 SQVTM, CDR2 ANQGSEA. V trimming: 3 bases; J trimming: 4 bases; junction bases outside the gene matches: 2. The CDR3 nucleotides are TGCAGCGTTGAGACTAGCTCAGAGACCCAGTACTTC. Translating gives CSVETSSETQYF.

This sequence joins TRBV20-1 and TRBJ1-1; D call uncertain. V lost 0 bases, J lost 4 bases, and 18 bases lay in between. Germline V CDR1 and CDR2: DFQATT, SNEGSKA (reference sequence). The CDR3 runs to 16 residues. CDR3 loop: CSARDLYAAGLTEAFF. The CDR3 bases are TGCAGTGCTAGAGATTTGTACGCAGCAGGTCTCACTGAAGCTTTCTTT.

The chain combines TRBV5-1 with TRBJ2-3; 9 nucleotides line up with TRBD1. V shed 2 bases, J shed 4 bases, and the junction held 5 bases outside the gene matches. The CDR3 loop spans 15 amino acids. Germline values: CDR1 SGHRS, CDR2 YFSETQ. Here the CDR3 DNA reads TGCGCCAGCAGCTTACAGGGGGCTGGGTCAGATACGCAGTATTTT. Translating it yields CASSLQGAGSDTQYF.

The CDR3 bases are TGCGCCAGCAGCCACTCCTGGGGGGTGACTGAAGCTTTCTTT. Translation gives CASSHSWGVTEAFF. The chain carries TRBV4-3 and TRBJ1-1, with TRBD1 as a possible D gene (5 bases). Trimming stripped 3 bases from V and 5 bases from J, with 13 bases between. CDR3 length: 14 amino acids. Germline CDR1 reads LGHNA; CDR2 reads YSLEER.

The rearrangement uses TRBV29-1 and TRBJ1-1; no clear D gene. The V gene's germline CDR1 is SQVTM and CDR2 ANQGSEA. The length of the CDR3 is 15 residues. Trimming left V 1 base short and J 4 bases short, with 16 bases between. The DNA for the CDR3 is TGCAGCGTTGAAGTACTAACAGTCGGCTCCACTGAAGCTTTCTTT. This sequence encodes CSVEVLTVGSTEAFF. Filled out from reference TRBV29-1 and TRBJ1-1, the complete variable domain reads SAVISQKPSRDICQRGTSLTIQCQVDSQVTMMFWYRQQPGQSLTLIATANQGSEATYESGFVIDKFPISRPNLTFSTLTVSNMSPEDSSIYLCSVEVLTVGSTEAFFGQGTRLTVV.

The chain couples TRBV5-1 to TRBJ2-1, with 7 bases identical to TRBD2. This CDR3 contains 13 residues. The trim removed 5 bases at V and 8 bases at J, leaving 7 bases unmatched. The germline V gene encodes CDR1 SGHRS and CDR2 YFSETQ. The CDR3 sequence: CASSRTRADEQFF. CDR3 coding DNA: TGCGCCAGCAGTAGGACTAGGGCCGATGAGCAGTTCTTC.

The rearrangement uses TRBV6-1 and TRBJ2-7; D remains unclear. Deletions cut 8 bases from V and 0 bases from J, with 17 bases between. Per the germline V gene, CDR1 is MNHNS and CDR2 is SASEGT. This CDR3 has 15 amino acids. The CDR3 DNA follows: TGTGCCAGCCAGCTATTGAGCCTAGGCTCCTACGAGCAGTACGTC. Translation gives CASQLLSLGSYEQYV.

This rearrangement joins TRBV4-2 to TRBJ2-1; no firm D call. V was clipped by 0 bases and J by 1 base, with 13 bases between them. The CDR3 runs to 17 residues. The V gene's germline CDR1 is LGHNA and CDR2 YNFKEQ. The CDR3 DNA sequence: TGTGCCAGCAGCCAAGAAGTTCGGATTCAGTCCTACAATGAGCAGTTCTTC. This codes for CASSQEVRIQSYNEQFF.

This clonotype was recorded a few times. The genes are TRBV29-1 and TRBJ1-4; the D is unclear. CDR1 SQVTM and CDR2 ANQGSEA come from the germline V gene. Trimming cost V 5 bases and J 3 bases, with 10 bases left between them. This CDR3 comprises 13 residues. The CDR3 sequence is CSVSAAPNEKLFF. The CDR3 nucleotides are TGCAGCGTTTCGGCGGCGCCTAATGAAAAACTGTTTTTT.

The chain is built from TRBV6-1 and TRBJ2-1; 9 nucleotides match TRBD1. The CDR3 length is 13 residues. The germline CDR1 and CDR2 sequences are MNHNS and SASEGT. J lost 3 bases, V lost 10 bases, and 4 bases had no gene match. This CDR3 is CAIPGQGYNEQFF. As DNA, the CDR3 is TGTGCCATCCCGGGACAGGGCTACAATGAGCAGTTCTTC.

The chain recombines TRBV28 with TRBJ2-1; D unresolved. The CDR3 covers 15 residues. With 4 bases removed from V and 3 bases from J, the gap between germline ends came to 13 bases. Germline V gives CDR1 MDHEN, CDR2 SYDVKM. DNA of the CDR3: TGTGCCAGCAGTTCCCCTGACTTATTCTACAATGAGCAGTTCTTC. Its translation: CASSSPDLFYNEQFF.

This clonotype was found a few times. V is TRBV18 and J is TRBJ2-1; D is unclear. This CDR3 is 12 amino acids long. CDR1 and CDR2 from the germline V gene are KGHSH and LQKENI. Trimming removed 3 bases from V and 6 bases from J, with 6 bases in between. This CDR3 is CASSPAPNEQFF. The CDR3, as DNA: TGTGCCAGCTCACCTGCCCCCAATGAGCAGTTCTTC. The full variable domain, in which reference TRBV18 and TRBJ2-1 provide the parts outside the CDR3, is NAGVMQNPRHLVRRRGQEARLRCSPMKGHSHVYWYRQLPEEGLKFMVYLQKENIIDESGMPKERFSAEFPKEGPSILRIQQVVRGDSAAYFCASSPAPNEQFFGPGTRLTVL.

The V and J genes are TRBV5-6 and TRBJ1-4, with 9 bases aligning to TRBD1. CDR1 is SGHDT, CDR2 YYEEEE, per germline. This CDR3 spans 15 amino acids. Trimming at V came to 3 bases and at J to 5 bases, leaving 5 bases not matched to a gene. The CDR3 reads CASSYRGTGNEKLFF. The CDR3 DNA reads as TGTGCCAGCAGCTACAGGGGGACAGGGAATGAAAAACTGTTTTTT.

The rearrangement joins TRBV7-2 to TRBJ1-6, with TRBD1 matching 7 bases. CDR1 is SGHTA, CDR2 FQGNSA, per germline. This CDR3 is built from 15 residues. The junction had 7 bases not matched to a gene; V was cut back by 4 bases and J by 7 bases. CDR3 bases: TGTGCCAGCAGCTCGACACAGGGGAGGAATTCACCCCTCCACTTT. Its translation is CASSSTQGRNSPLHF.

The chain carries TRBV7-9 and TRBJ1-4, with 8 bases fitting TRBD1. Per germline, CDR1 SEHNR and CDR2 FQNEAQ (reference sequence). This CDR3 comprises 15 residues. With V trimmed by 4 bases and J by 6 bases, 7 bases remained unmatched. Written as DNA, the CDR3 is TGTGCCAGCAGCTCGGCAGGGGGCGCAGATGAAAAACTGTTTTTT. Protein sequence: CASSSAGGADEKLFF.

This clonotype has more than one count but fewer than ten. This chain links TRBV6-2 or TRBV6-3 with TRBJ1-5; a possible D gene is TRBD1 (5 bases). Germline lookup yields CDR1 MNHEY and CDR2 SVGEGT. Trimming left V 4 bases short and J 9 bases short, with 19 bases between. This CDR3 is built from 15 residues. This chain's CDR3 is CASSSRGGGDWPQHF. The DNA of the CDR3 is TGTGCCAGCAGTTCGAGGGGTGGGGGAGATTGGCCCCAGCATTTT.

This chain connects TRBV7-9 to TRBJ2-1; D might be TRBD2 (5 bases). The CDR3 runs to 15 residues. Trimming took 4 bases from V and 4 from J, leaving 14 bases between them. Germline values: CDR1 SEHNR, CDR2 FQNEAQ (reference sequence). The CDR3 loop reads CASSYRVEGYNEQFF. The CDR3 DNA reads TGTGCCAGCAGCTACAGAGTCGAGGGATACAATGAGCAGTTCTTC.

The chain carries TRBV27 and TRBJ1-1; no reliable D call. CDR1 MNHEY and CDR2 SMNVEV come from the germline V gene (reference sequence). CDR3 length: 14 amino acids. The V end lost 6 bases, the J end lost 7 bases, and 18 bases lay between the germline ends. The CDR3 region is CASSLIPGGDEAFF. In nucleotides, the CDR3 is TGTGCCAGCAGCCTTATCCCCGGTGGGGATGAAGCTTTCTTT.

The V and J genes are TRBV27 and TRBJ1-2, with D possibly matching TRBD1 (5 bases). The length of the CDR3 is 14 residues. In germline, CDR1 is MNHEY, CDR2 SMNVEV (reference sequence). V lost 2 bases, J lost 4 bases, and 11 bases lay in between. The CDR3 reads CASSLKPRAYGYTF. DNA for the CDR3: TGTGCCAGCAGTTTAAAACCCAGGGCCTATGGCTACACCTTC.

There are a few counts of this clonotype. The rearrangement joins TRBV24-1 to TRBJ2-1; D is perhaps TRBD1 or TRBD2 (5 bases each). The CDR3 totals 16 residues. Germline-derived CDR1 and CDR2 are KGHDR and SFDVKD. V shed 2 bases and J shed 2 bases, with 12 bases lying between them. The CDR3, as DNA: TGTGCCACCAGTGATTCCGGGACGTTAACCTACAATGAGCAGTTCTTC. This gives the protein CATSDSGTLTYNEQFF.

The chain combines TRBV7-2 with TRBJ1-3; D not resolved. The CDR3 is 14 amino acids. V was shortened by 1 base and J by 0 bases, with 4 bases between the two germline ends. Germline CDR1 SGHTA, CDR2 FQGNSA. Here the CDR3 DNA reads TGTGCCAGCAGCTTAGGACTCTCTGGAAACACCATATATTTT. It specifies CASSLGLSGNTIYF.

J is TRBJ2-3 and V is TRBV5-3; TRBD2 aligns across 12 bases. TRBV5-3 is given ORF status, its function remaining uncertain. Unmatched junction bases numbered 8, after V lost 3 bases and J lost 6 bases. This CDR3 contains 16 residues. The CDR3 protein is CARSCFGLAGTDTQYF. For the CDR3, the DNA is TGTGCCAGAAGCTGCTTTGGACTAGCGGGAACCGATACGCAGTATTTT.

This clonotype showed up just a few times. The chain uses TRBV5-6 and TRBJ1-4; the D is unclear. Germline CDR1 is SGHDT and CDR2 is YYEEEE. CDR3 length: 13 residues. Trimming stripped 0 bases from V and 8 bases from J, with 8 bases between. DNA of the CDR3: TGTGCCAGCAGCTTGGGGGTCGTCGAAAAACTGTTTTTT. The encoded protein is CASSLGVVEKLFF.

The chain is built from TRBV20-1 and TRBJ2-3; 10 nucleotides match TRBD1. This CDR3 spans 14 amino acids. V lost 7 bases to trimming and J lost 4 bases; unmatched junction nucleotides: 8. Germline V gene sequence: CDR1 DFQATT, CDR2 SNEGSKA (reference sequence). The DNA for the CDR3 is TGCAGTGTCTCCGGGACAGGGGTAGCAGATACGCAGTATTTT. The encoded protein is CSVSGTGVADTQYF.